This T cell receptor (beta chain) was profiled in a study of neurological immune-mediated disorders. Sample time point: technical triplicate 2. This clonotype was counted many times. The antigen remains undetermined. The cDNA was synthesized by 5'RACE incorporating 10-nucleotide random UMIs. Every sequencing run produced over 160 million TCR-beta sequences, and the sequences from any one run covered 15-18 subjects. TCRdb recomputed calls from the 5' RACE reads with MiXCR, one row per CDR3 protein. The sample has about 55,000 distinct CDR3 sequences; around 24% are singletons. Findings and caveats of the study: None of the CDR3 amino acid sequences of expanded clones recurred across subjects, suggesting private repertoires in all groups. TCR clonal expansion peaked in HTLV-1-associated myelopathy patients and was lowest in multiple sclerosis patients.

The CDR3 runs 15 residues. Per the germline V gene, CDR1 is MNHEY and CDR2 is SVGAGI. V was cut by 6 bases and J by 2 bases, with 17 bases left in between. This sequence joins TRBV6-5 and TRBJ2-7, with D tentatively TRBD1 (6 bases). Specimen: PBMCs. The TCR comes from a man aged 55 to 69 with HTLV-1-associated myelopathy (HAM/TSP). CDR3 residues: CASRAGAEPPYEQYF. CDR3 in DNA: TGTGCCAGCAGGGCAGGGGCAGAGCCTCCCTACGAGCAGTACTTC.